Included here is one T cell receptor beta chain sequence, with context. The data belong to a study of blood T cell repertoires in COVID-19. Clones were read by immunoSEQ multiplex PCR, and TCRdb kept only the in-frame ones, dropping some. The table has more than 100,000 clones, 75% to 90% seen once. The CDR3 is 13 amino acids. V was clipped by 0 bases and J by 6 bases; unmatched bases: 1. The germline V gene encodes CDR1 SGDLS and CDR2 YYNGEE. V usage is TRBV9 and J usage is TRBJ2-7; TRBD1 aligns across 9 bases. The sequencing sample was made of peripheral blood. The sequence came from a woman between 65 and 79 years old with acute or convalescent COVID-19. For the CDR3, the DNA is TGTGCCAGCAGCGTAGTGACAGGGGGCGAGCAGTACTTC. This encodes CASSVVTGGEQYF.